The 9 T cell receptor beta chains in this list originate from one sample, sequenced in a study of siplizumab effects on memory and regulatory T cells. Assay: immunoSEQ multiplex PCR; the TCRdb copy retains only in-frame clones and omits some. The profile shows some 97,000 clones, 94% of them singletons. Sample: non-Treg CD4+ T cells sorted from blood. All receptors derive from a human donor in good health.

CDR3 nucleotide sequence: TGTGCCAGCAGTGAGAGGGGTTGGGAAGAGACCCAGTACTTC. Its protein product is CASSERGWEETQYF. The chain links TRBV6-1 to TRBJ2-5; either TRBD1 or TRBD2 may supply D (5 bases each). Trimming shortened V by 3 bases and J by 3 bases, and 11 bases separated the two germline ends. CDR1 and CDR2 (germline): MNHNS, SASEGT. The CDR3 totals 14 residues.

V and J are TRBV7-8 and TRBJ1-1; D ambiguous. The CDR3 length is 16 residues. V lost 4 bases to trimming and J lost 0 bases, with 15 bases between them. CDR1 is SGHVS, CDR2 FQNEAQ, per germline. This chain's CDR3 is CASSSPVPGMNTEAFF. The CDR3 nucleotides read TGTGCCAGCAGCTCTCCCGTACCGGGGATGAACACTGAAGCTTTCTTT.

The chain couples TRBV5-8 to TRBJ2-3; TRBD2 matches 7 bases. The germline V gene has CDR1 SGHTS and CDR2 YDEGEE. The CDR3 loop spans 16 amino acids. V lost 0 bases to trimming and J lost 2 bases; unmatched junction nucleotides: 6. The CDR3 sequence: CASSLGSGLNTDTQYF. CDR3 DNA: TGTGCCAGCAGCTTGGGGTCGGGACTAAACACAGATACGCAGTATTTT.

V usage is TRBV6-1 and J usage is TRBJ2-2; D may match TRBD1 or TRBD2 (5 bases each). The CDR3 contains 14 residues. The germline V gene encodes CDR1 MNHNS and CDR2 SASEGT. Trimming cost V 7 bases and J 1 base, with 10 bases left between them. CDR3 nucleotides: TGTGCCAGCATAGGGACCAAGAACACCGGGGAGCTGTTTTTT. Amino acids: CASIGTKNTGELFF.

V is TRBV5-1 and J is TRBJ2-6, with 10 bases identical to TRBD1. CDR1 SGHRS and CDR2 YFSETQ come from the germline V gene. V was clipped by 3 bases and J by 9 bases; unmatched bases: 9. This CDR3 region has 16 residues. This CDR3 is CASSSGGTGAINVLTF. The DNA of the CDR3 is TGCGCCAGCAGCTCAGGGGGGACAGGGGCTATCAACGTCCTGACTTTC.

This clone was observed a single time. In nucleotides, the CDR3 is TGTGCCAGCAGCCCGATAGTCGGGGGAGGAAACACTGAAGCTTTCTTT. Translation: CASSPIVGGGNTEAFF. This rearrangement joins TRBV5-6 to TRBJ1-1; D is possibly TRBD1 (5 bases). V was cut by 4 bases and J by 2 bases, with 18 bases left in between. CDR1 is SGHDT and CDR2 is YYEEEE in the germline V gene. The CDR3 contains 16 residues.

This clone showed up just once. The V gene is TRBV6-1, the J gene TRBJ2-1; D not certain. Germline-derived CDR1 and CDR2 are MNHNS and SASEGT. V dropped 0 bases and J dropped 3 bases, with 6 bases sitting between them. CDR3 length: 14 amino acids. CDR3 DNA: TGTGCCAGCAGTGAAGCGAGCAGCTACAATGAGCAGTTCTTC. This encodes CASSEASSYNEQFF.

The genes are TRBV30 and TRBJ1-5, with D possibly TRBD1 on 6 matching bases. The CDR3 has 14 residues. Per the germline V gene, CDR1 is GTSNPN and CDR2 is SVGIG (reference sequence). The germline V and J ends were trimmed by 3 bases and 5 bases, with 14 bases remaining between them. DNA for the CDR3: TGTGCCTGGAGCCCCGTCGGGGGCTATCAGCCCCAGCATTTT. Protein sequence: CAWSPVGGYQPQHF.

The rearrangement links TRBV15 to TRBJ2-7; D gene ambiguous. V was shortened by 0 bases and J by 2 bases, with 11 bases between the two germline ends. Germline-derived CDR1 and CDR2 are LNHNV and YYDKDF (reference sequence). CDR3 length: 15 residues. The CDR3 DNA sequence: TGTGCCACCAGCAGAGATTCCCGCGCCACCTACGAGCAGTACTTC. Translating gives CATSRDSRATYEQYF.